This note documents a single TCR beta chain sequence. Its antigen remains undetermined. Base quality data are lacking; no much larger clone is found one base away. The sample belongs to a study of OX40 agonist ivuxolimab in advanced cancers. About the study as a whole: The costimulatory receptor OX40 (CD134) was targeted by ivuxolimab, a fully human IgG2 agonistic monoclonal antibody. The monotherapy dose-escalation portion (N of about 49 patients) of the phase I ivuxolimab trial is reported in the paper. Prior anti-PD-1, anti-PD-L1 or anti-CTLA-4 therapy was permitted, and checkpoint inhibitors had been received by around 40% of dose-escalation patients. Three dose-escalation patients achieved partial responses, one with hepatocellular carcinoma and two with cutaneous melanoma. A male proportion of roughly 80% and a mean age of 60 years, ranging from roughly 23 to 90, were recorded for the dose-escalation cohort. Of the 50 or so patients in dose escalation, 19 had hepatocellular carcinoma, about 15 had melanoma, 9 had renal cell carcinoma and 9 had head and neck cancer. Peripheral TCRbeta sequencing was intended to test whether TCR sequence diversity was altered and clonal T-cell expansion was caused by ivuxolimab. Intravenous ivuxolimab was administered to patients every 2 weeks at six dose levels: 0.01, 0.1, 0.3, 1.5, 3 and 10 mg/kg. On the study overall, not on this receptor specifically: On average, CD8+ T cells showed more expanded clones than CD4+ T cells after ivuxolimab. The antigen specificity of the clonally expanded peripheral T cells was not determined. At doses of 0.1 to 3.0 mg/kg, clonal expansion of both CD4+ and CD8+ blood T cells was observed from baseline to week 6. Low levels of normalized T-cell clonal expansion were also shown by some nonresponding patients. In partial responders in the 0.1-3.0 mg/kg groups, normalized peripheral clonal expansion was found to be among the lowest, especially among CD8+ T cells.

To sequence the TCRbeta CDR3 region, genomic DNA was isolated from the sorted cells. TCRbeta CDR3 regions were sequenced using the immunoSEQ Assay. In TCRdb, the immuneACCESS table is reduced to in-frame sequences with V and J assigned. These tables do not hold every clone; where another copy was compared, an unresolved V gene accounts for under half, and the others remain unexplained. The sample table lists fewer than 85,000 clones, around 90% of them with a count of one. 8% to 13% of the sample belongs to the ten largest clones. Patients with autoimmune disease history or receiving systemic immunosuppression were excluded from the trial. Peripheral blood for TCR sequencing was drawn from every dose cohort at baseline, at cycle 4 day 1 and at cycle 7 day 1. The samples were taken from a phase I, first-in-human, multicenter, open-label dose-escalation trial of ivuxolimab. Adults with locally advanced or metastatic melanoma, renal cell carcinoma, hepatocellular carcinoma or head and neck squamous cell carcinoma were enrolled in the trial. CD4+ and CD8+ T cells were sorted separately from peripheral blood before TCR sequencing.

The CDR3 holds 16 amino acids from the cysteine to the phenylalanine. The read is trimmed to its CDR3 DNA, 48 bases read in frame from base 1. According to the germline V gene, CDR1 reads SGDLS and CDR2 reads YYNGEE. Ends trimmed: V by 4 bases, J by 4 bases; bases unmatched to a gene: 10. Material: CD4+ or CD8+ T cells sorted from blood, obtained in a trial of the OX40 agonist ivuxolimab. Here the chain combines TRBV9 and TRBJ2-1; the central 8 bases match TRBD2. The clonotype originates from an adult with an advanced solid tumor such as melanoma, head and neck, liver or kidney cancer. The nucleotide sequence reads as follows: TGTGCCAGCAGCCTCCAGGAGTTAGCGGGGTACAATGAGCAGTTCTTC. The resulting protein is CASSLQELAGYNEQFF. The CDR3, completed at both ends by the reference TRBV9 and TRBJ2-1 genes, gives the full variable domain DSGVTQTPKHLITATGQRVTLRCSPRSGDLSVYWYQQSLDQGLQFLIQYYNGEERAKGNILERFSAQQFPDLHSELNLSSLELGDSALYFCASSLQELAGYNEQFFGPGTRLTVL.